Listed here are 31 T cell receptor beta chains from one sample, sequenced in a study of identical twins. One entry per CDR3 protein, called by TCRdb with MiXCR from the 5' RACE reads. The repertoire holds approximately 470,000 distinct CDR3 sequences, with approximately 15% as singletons. The sample was also linked to a second study, of yellow fever vaccine responses in identical twins.

The specimen was CD4+ T cells sorted from blood. These receptors were taken from a young woman in good health.

At least ten counts were recorded for this clonotype. The V call is TRBV24-1, the J call TRBJ2-1; a possible D gene is TRBD1 (5 bases). CDR3 length: 14 residues. Trimming took off 1 base at V and 8 bases at J, with 11 bases between the two ends. The germline V gene has CDR1 KGHDR and CDR2 SFDVKD. The CDR3 reads CATSDFGQGDEQFF. The CDR3 bases are TGTGCCACCAGTGATTTCGGGCAGGGTGATGAGCAGTTCTTC.

The genes are TRBV6-2 or TRBV6-3 and TRBJ2-4; TRBD1 might be the D (7 bases). The germline gives CDR1 MNHEY, CDR2 SVGEGT. V lost 2 bases and J lost 2, with 19 bases in between. The CDR3 sequence is 18 residues long. Written as DNA, the CDR3 is TGTGCCAGCAGTTACGCGGTCGGAGGGGGCCTAACCAAAAACATTCAGTACTTC. Its translation is CASSYAVGGGLTKNIQYF.

This chain links TRBV6-5 with TRBJ1-1; tentative D call: TRBD1 (6 bases). The CDR3 extends over 15 amino acids. From germline, CDR1 is MNHEY and CDR2 SVGAGI. V lost 0 bases and J lost 4, with 12 bases in between. The CDR3 here is CASSYSTGLGTEAFF. The CDR3 bases are TGTGCCAGCAGTTACTCGACAGGTCTGGGCACTGAAGCTTTCTTT.

The CDR3 DNA sequence: TGTGCCAGCAGCCCCGGGGTAGTCTCCTACGAGCAGTACTTC. This encodes CASSPGVVSYEQYF. The chain joins TRBV7-8 to TRBJ2-7, with D perhaps TRBD2 (5 bases). Germline CDR1 reads SGHVS; CDR2 reads FQNEAQ. The V end lost 5 bases, the J end lost 0 bases, and 11 bases lay between the germline ends. The CDR3 runs to 14 residues.

This clonotype was seen a few times. The V and J genes are TRBV20-1 and TRBJ1-1, with a weak D call TRBD1 (5 bases). In germline, CDR1 is DFQATT, CDR2 SNEGSKA (reference sequence). Trimming shortened V by 0 bases and J by 8 bases, and 10 bases separated the two germline ends. The CDR3 loop spans 12 amino acids. The CDR3 loop is CSARDGAGEAFF. Here the CDR3 DNA reads TGCAGTGCTAGAGATGGGGCAGGGGAAGCTTTCTTT.

The chain uses TRBV5-1 and TRBJ2-3; no clear D gene. CDR1 is SGHRS, CDR2 YFSETQ, per germline. The CDR3 loop spans 14 amino acids. V was pared by 3 bases and J by 0 bases, with 8 bases between. The CDR3 protein is CASSSPSSTDTQYF. The CDR3 bases are TGCGCCAGCAGCTCCCCGTCTAGCACAGATACGCAGTATTTT. The full variable domain, its missing parts supplied by reference TRBV5-1 and TRBJ2-3, is KAGVTQTPRYLIKTRGQQVTLSCSPISGHRSVSWYQQTPGQGLQFLFEYFSETQRNKGNFPGRFSGRQFSNSRSEMNVSTLELGDSALYLCASSSPSSTDTQYFGPGTRLTVL.

The chain recombines TRBV27 with TRBJ2-1; D is undetermined. CDR1 is MNHEY, CDR2 SMNVEV, per germline (reference sequence). Trimming shortened V by 0 bases and J by 0 bases, and 12 bases separated the two germline ends. This CDR3 region has 17 residues. CDR3 bases: TGTGCCAGCAGTTTATCGCGCAGGCGAAACTCCTACAATGAGCAGTTCTTC. Its translation: CASSLSRRRNSYNEQFF.

Only a few counts were recorded for this clonotype. The V gene is TRBV7-2, the J gene TRBJ2-7, with D maybe TRBD1 (5 bases). The CDR3 totals 13 residues. CDR1 and CDR2 from the germline V gene are SGHTA and FQGNSA. The V and J ends lost 4 bases and 3 bases respectively, with 10 bases between them. Here the CDR3 reads CASSSQGYYEQYF. The CDR3 bases are TGTGCCAGCAGCTCTCAGGGTTACTACGAGCAGTACTTC. Filled out from reference TRBV7-2 and TRBJ2-7, the complete variable domain reads GAGVSQSPSNKVTEKGKDVELRCDPISGHTALYWYRQSLGQGLEFLIYFQGNSAPDKSGLPSDRFSAERTGGSVSTLTIQRTQQEDSAVYLCASSSQGYYEQYFGPGTRLTVT.

This clonotype was recorded many times. The chain uses TRBV12-3 or TRBV12-4 and TRBJ1-5; 10 bases agree with TRBD1. This CDR3 spans 14 amino acids. V was pared by 5 bases and J by 6 bases, with 4 bases of the junction left unmatched. The CDR3 loop is CASSQDRGPQPQHF. The CDR3 DNA reads as TGTGCCAGCAGTCAAGACAGGGGGCCTCAGCCCCAGCATTTT.

This clonotype was counted only a few times. V usage is TRBV4-3 and J usage is TRBJ2-7; D is possibly TRBD2 (6 bases). CDR3 size: 15 residues. The V end lost 1 base, the J end lost 0 bases, and 10 bases lay between the germline ends. Germline CDR1 LGHNA, CDR2 YSLEER. The CDR3 sequence is CASSQGTTSSYEQYF. The CDR3 DNA follows: TGCGCCAGCAGCCAAGGGACTACTAGCTCCTACGAGCAGTACTTC.

The J gene is TRBJ2-2, the V gene TRBV19; D is ambiguous. The germline V gene encodes CDR1 LNHDA and CDR2 SQIVND (reference sequence). Trimming removed 8 bases from V and 0 bases from J, with 10 bases in between. The CDR3 spans 14 residues. In nucleotides, the CDR3 is TGTGCCAGTCGAGTGGGTCCGAACACCGGGGAGCTGTTTTTT. This gives the protein CASRVGPNTGELFF.

This rearrangement joins TRBV6-1 to TRBJ2-3; possibly TRBD2 for D (6 bases). Trimming took off 7 bases at V and 0 bases at J, with 11 bases between the two ends. The CDR3 sequence is 14 residues long. The germline gives CDR1 MNHNS, CDR2 SASEGT. The CDR3 coding sequence is TGTGCCAGCATAGGACTACGAAGCACAGATACGCAGTATTTT. Its protein is CASIGLRSTDTQYF.

Only a few counts were recorded for this clonotype. The chain employs TRBV6-5 and TRBJ2-1; TRBD2 agrees at 9 bases. CDR1 is MNHEY, CDR2 SVGAGI, per germline. The CDR3 runs 15 residues. The junction had 10 bases not matched to a gene; V was cut back by 5 bases and J by 8 bases. CDR3 sequence: CASSNPGTSTHEQFF. The CDR3 DNA reads as TGTGCCAGCAGTAACCCCGGGACTAGCACCCATGAGCAGTTCTTC.

The gene calls are TRBV19 and TRBJ2-1; TRBD1 matches 7 bases. Germline V gene data show CDR1 as LNHDA and CDR2 as SQIVND (reference sequence). The CDR3 is made up of 15 amino acids. Trimming at V came to 6 bases and at J to 6 bases, leaving 11 bases not matched to a gene. The CDR3 nucleotides are TGTGCCAGTAGGAAACAGACAGGGCTCATCAATGAGCAGTTCTTC. Protein: CASRKQTGLINEQFF.

This clonotype turned up a few times. The V and J genes are TRBV12-3 or TRBV12-4 and TRBJ2-3, with D possibly being TRBD1 (6 bases). Trimming cost V 3 bases and J 6 bases, with 16 bases left between them. CDR3 length: 15 residues. In DNA form, the CDR3 reads TGTGCCAGCAGTTTTGGAGACAGGCCTTTGGATACGCAGTATTTT. It yields the protein CASSFGDRPLDTQYF.

Only a few counts were recorded for this clonotype. J is TRBJ2-2 and V is TRBV4-2, with 10 bases identical to TRBD1. The J segment lost 1 base and the V segment lost 1 base, leaving 12 bases of the junction unmatched. Germline lookup yields CDR1 LGHNA and CDR2 YNFKEQ. The CDR3 sequence is 20 residues long. CDR3 loop: CASSQGVIGTGVLNTGELFF. The CDR3 DNA reads as TGTGCCAGCAGCCAAGGGGTAATCGGGACAGGGGTCCTGAACACCGGGGAGCTGTTTTTT.

This clonotype has only a few counts. This rearrangement joins TRBV6-2 or TRBV6-3 to TRBJ2-1; 9 nucleotides match TRBD1. Losses at the gene ends were 5 bases for V and 5 bases for J; bases not matched to a gene: 7. This CDR3 spans 15 amino acids. Germline loops: CDR1 MNHEY, CDR2 SVGEGT. The CDR3 spells CASSPAGTGNNEQFF. The CDR3 region has the DNA TGTGCCAGCAGTCCCGCCGGGACAGGGAACAATGAGCAGTTCTTC.

This clonotype was detected a few times. The genes are TRBV7-9 and TRBJ2-7, with a possible D match to TRBD1 (6 bases). CDR1 is SEHNR, CDR2 FQNEAQ, per germline (reference sequence). The CDR3 length is 11 residues. Trimming took 8 bases from V and 6 from J, leaving 11 bases between them. CDR3 DNA: TGTGCCAGCGGGGGCAGATCCGAGCAGTACTTC. Translating it yields CASGGRSEQYF.

This chain connects TRBV10-2 to TRBJ1-1, with D possibly TRBD1 on 6 matching bases. The CDR3 length is 14 residues. CDR1 WSHSY and CDR2 SAAADI come from the germline V gene. V lost 3 bases to trimming and J lost 4 bases, with 12 bases between them. This CDR3 is CASSDQWGATEAFF. The CDR3 bases are TGCGCCAGCAGTGACCAATGGGGGGCCACTGAAGCTTTCTTT.

V is TRBV20-1 and J is TRBJ2-3, with D perhaps matching TRBD2 (5 bases). Trimming pared 2 bases from V and 0 bases from J, leaving 9 bases between. The CDR3 loop spans 14 amino acids. Germline CDR1 DFQATT, CDR2 SNEGSKA (reference sequence). The CDR3 is CSARHRTSTDTQYF. The CDR3 bases are TGCAGTGCTAGACATCGGACTAGCACAGATACGCAGTATTTT.

The table lists this clonotype with a few counts. This rearrangement joins TRBV29-1 to TRBJ1-2; perhaps TRBD1 as D (5 bases). CDR1 SQVTM and CDR2 ANQGSEA come from the germline V gene. The CDR3 loop spans 12 amino acids. V lost 3 bases and J lost 3, with 8 bases in between. For the CDR3, the DNA is TGCAGCGTTGACCCGGGGGACTATGGCTACACCTTC. Translating gives CSVDPGDYGYTF.

This clonotype was detected only a few times. The chain joins TRBV5-4 to TRBJ2-2; 9 bases match TRBD1. V shed 0 bases and J 4 bases; nucleotides not matched to a gene: 4. The CDR3 loop spans 16 amino acids. CDR1 and CDR2 (germline): SGHNT, YYREEE (reference sequence). The CDR3 DNA sequence: TGTGCCAGCAGCTTGGGGGGACAGGGCGGCACCGGGGAGCTGTTTTTT. This sequence encodes CASSLGGQGGTGELFF.

The chain carries TRBV7-2 and TRBJ2-1; 9 positions match TRBD2. The CDR3 spans 16 residues. The germline gives CDR1 SGHTA, CDR2 FQGNSA. The V segment lost 5 bases and the J segment 2 bases; nucleotides outside the gene matches: 7. The CDR3 coding sequence is TGTGCCAGCAGCAGTAGCGGGAGTGCGGCCTACAATGAGCAGTTCTTC. Translation: CASSSSGSAAYNEQFF. Combining the CDR3 with reference TRBV7-2 and TRBJ2-1 gives the whole variable domain GAGVSQSPSNKVTEKGKDVELRCDPISGHTALYWYRQSLGQGLEFLIYFQGNSAPDKSGLPSDRFSAERTGGSVSTLTIQRTQQEDSAVYLCASSSSGSAAYNEQFFGPGTRLTVL.

CDR3 nucleotide sequence: TGTGCCAGCAGTAGACAGGGGCCTACCTATAATTCACCCCTCCACTTT. Its protein product is CASSRQGPTYNSPLHF. The V call is TRBV12-3 or TRBV12-4, the J call TRBJ1-6, with TRBD1 matching 8 bases. CDR3 length: 16 amino acids. The junction had 5 bases not matched to a gene; V was cut back by 5 bases and J by 2 bases.

The DNA of the CDR3 is TGCGCCAGCAGCTTGGCCGGGACAGGCGGAAGTAAAGCCGGGGAGCTGTTTTTT. It specifies CASSLAGTGGSKAGELFF. The rearrangement links TRBV5-1 to TRBJ2-2; 8 positions match TRBD1. The V and J ends lost 0 bases and 6 bases, in that order; junction bases with no gene match: 13. CDR3 length: 18 residues. The germline gives CDR1 SGHRS, CDR2 YFSETQ.

V usage is TRBV11-2 and J usage is TRBJ2-7, with TRBD2 matching 9 bases. The CDR3 has 15 residues. CDR1 and CDR2 from the germline V gene are SGHAT and FQNNGV. The J segment lost 2 bases and the V segment lost 2 bases, leaving 4 bases of the junction unmatched. The DNA of the CDR3 is TGTGCCAGCAGCTTAACGTCTAGCGGGACCTACGAGCAGTACTTC. Its translation is CASSLTSSGTYEQYF.

The V call is TRBV9, the J call TRBJ1-5; unclear D gene. This CDR3 contains 14 residues. V was cut by 0 bases and J by 7 bases, with 11 bases left in between. CDR1 and CDR2 from the germline V gene are SGDLS and YYNGEE. The CDR3 region is CASSVDWVNQPQHF. In DNA, the CDR3 is TGTGCCAGCAGCGTAGATTGGGTGAACCAGCCCCAGCATTTT.

The V call is TRBV12-3 or TRBV12-4, the J call TRBJ1-2; 8 positions match TRBD1. V was clipped by 6 bases and J by 7 bases; unmatched bases: 7. This CDR3 comprises 13 residues. This CDR3 reads CASSPDRVVGYTF. In DNA form, the CDR3 reads TGTGCCAGCAGCCCGGACAGGGTGGTTGGCTACACCTTC.

The rearrangement uses TRBV27 and TRBJ2-7; a weak D match, TRBD2 (6 bases). The ends were cut back, 5 bases at V and 3 bases at J, with 14 bases in the middle. The CDR3 spans 14 residues. Germline V lookup: CDR1 MNHEY, CDR2 SMNVEV (reference sequence). The CDR3 loop is CASSATRISYEQYF. CDR3 nucleotides: TGTGCCAGCAGTGCGACTAGAATTAGCTACGAGCAGTACTTC.

This clonotype was seen many times. The rearrangement joins TRBV25-1 to TRBJ2-2, with 10 bases fitting TRBD2. V lost 6 bases to trimming and J lost 7 bases; unmatched junction nucleotides: 5. The CDR3 sequence is 14 residues long. The V gene's germline CDR1 is MGHDK and CDR2 SYGVNS. The CDR3 DNA reads as TGTGCCAGCAGAGGGACTAGCGAATACGGGGAGCTGTTTTTT. Its protein product is CASRGTSEYGELFF. Full variable domain (outside the CDR3, taken from reference TRBV25-1 and TRBJ2-2): EADIYQTPRYLVIGTGKKITLECSQTMGHDKMYWYQQDPGMELHLIHYSYGVNSTEKGDLSSESTVSRIRTEHFPLTLESARPSHTSQYLCASRGTSEYGELFFGEGSRLTVL.

This clonotype was counted a few times. The chain carries TRBV6-1 and TRBJ2-5; D gene unclear. The V gene lost 2 bases and the J gene lost 4 bases, with 11 bases spanning the gap. CDR3 length: 14 amino acids. Germline CDR1 is MNHNS and CDR2 is SASEGT. CDR3: CASSEWVASETQYF. The CDR3 DNA sequence: TGTGCCAGCAGTGAATGGGTAGCTTCAGAGACCCAGTACTTC.